The TCR beta chain under discussion was sequenced for a study of metastatic and nonmetastatic thyroid tumors. Study-wide background: Malignant thyroid and benign thyroid patients provided blood and tumor or nodule tissue whose repertoires were compared.

Study-level results: Patients with malignant thyroid tumors reportedly had significantly higher TCR beta diversity than those with benign nodules, in blood and tumor.

In the original workflow: The study built a papillary thyroid cancer distant-metastasis classifier from CDR3 differences across clinicopathological groups. TCRdb re-called the PCR reads with MiXCR. The V and J calls come from TCRdb's annotation, not from the publication. This repertoire shows about 92,000 clones, about 15% found once; its top ten account for 3.6%. The CDR3 is 15 residues long. CDR1 is SGHDN, CDR2 FVKESK, per germline. V gave up 6 bases and J gave up 6 bases, with 15 bases separating them. About this clone itself: Its target is unknown. A much larger clone is a single base away; this may be a read error.

Each patient went into thyroid surgery without having received any treatment. The chain uses TRBV14 and TRBJ2-6; no definite D call. The sequencing input was blood. The sequence came from a female donor with papillary thyroid cancer or a benign thyroid nodule (not recorded which). Some clones in this sample may be carry-over from other donors' samples. The CDR3 DNA sequence: TGTGCCAGCAGACCCTTAGGACCTGTGGCCAACGTCCTGACTTTC. Translating gives CASRPLGPVANVLTF.